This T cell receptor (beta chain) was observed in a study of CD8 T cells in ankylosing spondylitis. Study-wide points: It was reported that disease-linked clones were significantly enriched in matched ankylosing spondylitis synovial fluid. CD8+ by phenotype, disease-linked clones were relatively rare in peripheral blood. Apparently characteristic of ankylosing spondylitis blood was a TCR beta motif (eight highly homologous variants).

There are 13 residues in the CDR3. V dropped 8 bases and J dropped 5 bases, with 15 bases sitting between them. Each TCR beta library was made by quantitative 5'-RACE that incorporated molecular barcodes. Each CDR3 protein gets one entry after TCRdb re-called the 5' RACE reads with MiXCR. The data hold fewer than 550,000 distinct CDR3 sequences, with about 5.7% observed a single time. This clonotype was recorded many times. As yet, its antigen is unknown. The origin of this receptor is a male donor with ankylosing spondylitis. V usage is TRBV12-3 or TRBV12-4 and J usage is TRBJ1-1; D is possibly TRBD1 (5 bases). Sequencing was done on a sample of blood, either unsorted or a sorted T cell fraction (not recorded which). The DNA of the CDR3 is TGTGCCAGCTCCCTTGCAGGGTTGACTGAAGCTTTCTTT. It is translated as CASSLAGLTEAFF.